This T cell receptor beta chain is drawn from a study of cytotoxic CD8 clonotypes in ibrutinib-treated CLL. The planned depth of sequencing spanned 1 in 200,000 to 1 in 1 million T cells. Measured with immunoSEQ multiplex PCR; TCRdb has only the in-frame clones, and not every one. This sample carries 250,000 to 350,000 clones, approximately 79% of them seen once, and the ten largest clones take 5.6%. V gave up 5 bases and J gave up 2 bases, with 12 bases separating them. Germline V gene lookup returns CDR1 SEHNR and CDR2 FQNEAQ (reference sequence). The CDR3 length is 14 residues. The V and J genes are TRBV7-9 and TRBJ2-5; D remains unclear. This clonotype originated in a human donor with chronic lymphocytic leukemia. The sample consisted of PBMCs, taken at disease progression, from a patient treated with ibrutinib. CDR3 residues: CASSGPYPQETQYF. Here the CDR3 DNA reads TGTGCCAGCAGCGGCCCCTACCCACAAGAGACCCAGTACTTC.